These 9 T cell receptor beta chains originate from one sample sequenced in a study of beta chain bispecific antibodies for T cell cancers (dated by TCRdb to about 2021). What the treatment or condition label conveys for this sample: alpha-V12: anti-TRBV12 scFv linked to anti-CD3 scFv. T cells were expanded from blood mononuclear cells with anti-CD3 antibody OKT3 or CD3/CD28 Dynabeads for two to four days. On the study overall, not on this receptor specifically: Every sequenced sample was a mix of normal T cells and leukemia cell line cells, and most of the targeted TRBV signal originated from the leukemia cells instead of the normal T cells. Compared with anti-CD19, anti-TRBV12 exposure reduced the TRBV12-3 share of total TRBV signal by over 97%; TRBV12-4 fell around 35%, not significantly.

Library preparation used 5' RACE. Sequencing instrument: Illumina MiSeq. TCRdb itself trimmed the public reads at Q25 with fastp, ran MiXCR and retained productive beta chains. CDR3 protein duplicates are merged, each entry listing the most common genes and DNA. Across this sample there are 20,000 to 25,000 distinct CDR3 sequences, with around 2% seen only once. The top ten clones comprise under 5.5% of the sample. No cognate antigen is known for these TCRs. This sample comprised healthy donor T cells cultured with leukemia cells, obtained from a culture containing a bispecific antibody targeting TCR Vbeta12. Receptor source: a human donor in good health. Some clones in this sample may be carry-over from other donors' samples.

This clonotype was counted at least ten times. The rearrangement joins TRBV29-1 to TRBJ1-1; TRBD1 aligns across 7 bases. The CDR3 is made up of 14 amino acids. CDR1 SQVTM and CDR2 ANQGSEA come from the germline V gene. Trimming removed 5 bases from V and 0 bases from J; junction bases left unmatched: 6. CDR3 sequence reads: CSVSSTGMNTEAFF. In nucleotides, the CDR3 is TGCAGCGTTTCCTCGACAGGGATGAACACTGAAGCTTTCTTT.

Ten or more counts support this clonotype. The V gene is TRBV28, the J gene TRBJ2-3, with D possibly matching TRBD2 (5 bases). Per the germline V gene, CDR1 is MDHEN and CDR2 is SYDVKM. V lost 3 bases and J lost 5, with 18 bases in between. This CDR3 is 16 amino acids long. The CDR3 region is CASSLSPARRQDTQYF. CDR3 nucleotides: TGTGCCAGCAGTTTGTCTCCGGCTAGGAGGCAAGATACGCAGTATTTT.

This clonotype was observed at least ten times. J is TRBJ2-3 and V is TRBV5-1; TRBD2 is a possible D gene (6 bases). This CDR3 spans 11 amino acids. Trimming cost V 5 bases and J 6 bases, with 7 bases left between them. Germline CDR1 SGHRS, CDR2 YFSETQ. CDR3 protein: CASSGGDTQYF. CDR3 bases: TGCGCCAGCAGTGGGGGGGATACGCAGTATTTT.

This clonotype was seen many times. The chain joins TRBV5-1 to TRBJ2-2; D may correspond to TRBD1 or TRBD2 (6 bases each). The CDR3 covers 16 residues. Trimming took 2 bases from V and 0 from J, leaving 11 bases between them. Germline-derived CDR1 and CDR2 are SGHRS and YFSETQ. The CDR3 nucleotides read TGCGCCAGCAGCTTAAGGGGGGACCCGAACACCGGGGAGCTGTTTTTT. Translation gives CASSLRGDPNTGELFF.

This clonotype is medium-sized. The chain uses TRBV14 and TRBJ2-2; D remains ambiguous. Trimming left V 8 bases short and J 3 bases short, with 4 bases between. The CDR3 is made up of 11 amino acids. Germline CDR1 SGHDN, CDR2 FVKESK. CDR3 sequence reads: CASRDTGELFF. The DNA for the CDR3 is TGTGCCAGCCGAGACACCGGGGAGCTGTTTTTT.

This clonotype showed up just a few times. This chain joins TRBV11-2 and TRBJ2-3; D unclear. Germline V lookup: CDR1 SGHAT, CDR2 FQNNGV. The CDR3 is made up of 14 amino acids. The V and J ends lost 7 bases and 2 bases respectively, with 13 bases between them. CDR3: CASNRRGYTDTQYF. The CDR3 coding sequence is TGTGCCAGCAACCGTCGAGGTTACACAGATACGCAGTATTTT. Variable domain in full (rest from reference TRBV11-2 and TRBJ2-3): EAGVAQSPRYKIIEKRQSVAFWCNPISGHATLYWYQQILGQGPKLLIQFQNNGVVDDSQLPKDRFSAERLKGVDSTLKIQPAKLEDSAVYLCASNRRGYTDTQYFGPGTRLTVL.

As to this clonotype: One base away lies a much larger clone, so this may be a sequencing read error. J is TRBJ1-6 and V is TRBV12-3 or TRBV12-4; tentatively, D is TRBD1 (6 bases). The germline V and J ends were trimmed by 3 bases and 18 bases, with 21 bases remaining between them. The CDR3 loop spans 14 amino acids. The CDR3 here is CASSLGAYEGTPHF. CDR3 DNA sequence: TGTGCCAGCAGTTTGGGGGCATACGAAGGCACCCCCCACTTT.

This clonotype was observed many times. V is TRBV27 and J is TRBJ2-7; D perhaps matches TRBD1 (5 bases). The CDR3 is 14 amino acids. V lost 2 bases and J 3 bases, leaving 11 bases between the germline ends. Germline CDR1 MNHEY, CDR2 SMNVEV (reference sequence). The CDR3 DNA reads TGTGCCAGCAGTTTAGGGGCTGGCGGCTACGAGCAGTACTTC. Its protein is CASSLGAGGYEQYF.

This clonotype was observed many times. The chain uses TRBV7-9 and TRBJ2-7; TRBD1 aligns across 7 bases. J gave up 2 bases and V 3 bases, and 4 bases lay outside the gene matches. The CDR3 is made up of 14 amino acids. CDR1 is SEHNR, CDR2 FQNEAQ, per germline (reference sequence). This chain's CDR3 is CASSFPQGAYEQYF. The CDR3 DNA reads TGTGCCAGCAGCTTTCCCCAGGGGGCCTACGAGCAGTACTTC.